What follows are 9 T cell receptor beta chains derived from one specimen sequenced in a study of T-cell reconstitution after alpha-beta-depleted transplantation in children. The library targeted TCRbeta and was prepared with unique molecular identifiers. Each CDR3 protein is one row after TCRdb ran MiXCR on the PCR reads. Among some 2,900 distinct CDR3 sequences, 20% to 25% were seen once, and the ten largest hold about two fifths. This sample comprised PBMCs, mostly from graft donor cells, obtained 60 days after TCRalphabeta/CD19-depleted stem cell transplant. The source is a female patient between 10 and 17 years old who had a stem cell transplant for acute lymphoblastic leukemia, so the T cells may come from the graft donor.

In this sample, this clonotype turned up many times. The J gene is TRBJ1-2, the V gene TRBV9; 10 positions agree with TRBD1. Per the germline V gene, CDR1 is SGDLS and CDR2 is YYNGEE. Unmatched junction bases numbered 10, after V lost 3 bases and J lost 8 bases. There are 15 residues in the CDR3. The CDR3 nucleotides read TGTGCCAGCAGCGCCGACAGGGGGCGGTGGGGAGGCTACACCTTC. Its translation is CASSADRGRWGGYTF.

This chain connects TRBV5-1 to TRBJ2-2; 10 positions agree with TRBD2. The CDR3 length is 15 residues. Trimming at V came to 3 bases and at J to 2 bases, leaving 1 base not matched to a gene. Looked up from germline, CDR1 is SGHRS and CDR2 is YFSETQ. CDR3 sequence: CASSWTSGNTGELFF. DNA for the CDR3: TGCGCCAGCAGCTGGACTAGCGGAAACACCGGGGAGCTGTTTTTT. The variable domain in full, completed from reference TRBV5-1 and TRBJ2-2, reads KAGVTQTPRYLIKTRGQQVTLSCSPISGHRSVSWYQQTPGQGLQFLFEYFSETQRNKGNFPGRFSGRQFSNSRSEMNVSTLELGDSALYLCASSWTSGNTGELFFGEGSRLTVL.

By proportion, this clonotype is large. The V gene is TRBV5-1, the J gene TRBJ2-7; 9 bases fit TRBD1. Germline V CDR1 and CDR2: SGHRS, YFSETQ. With V trimmed by 4 bases and J by 4 bases, 9 bases remained unmatched. The CDR3 is made up of 15 amino acids. The CDR3, as DNA: TGCGCCAGCAGCCCCCCCCGGACAGGGGCGTACGAGCAGTACTTC. This encodes CASSPPRTGAYEQYF.

This clonotype has a count of ten or more. CDR3 sequence reads: CASSERASDTQYF. The CDR3 bases are TGTGCCAGCAGTGAACGGGCCTCAGATACGCAGTATTTT. V and J are TRBV7-2 and TRBJ2-3, with D uncertain. The CDR3 is made up of 13 amino acids. The germline CDR1 and CDR2 sequences are SGHTA and FQGNSA. V lost 6 bases and J 4 bases, leaving 11 bases between the germline ends.

This clonotype was picked up many times. This chain links TRBV7-9 with TRBJ2-4; D uncertain. This CDR3 is built from 14 residues. CDR1 is SEHNR and CDR2 is FQNEAQ in the germline V gene (reference sequence). Trimming pared 3 bases from V and 0 bases from J, leaving 6 bases between. Here the CDR3 reads CASSFWGAKNIQYF. Written as DNA, the CDR3 is TGTGCCAGCAGCTTTTGGGGAGCCAAAAACATTCAGTACTTC.

This clonotype was detected many times. J is TRBJ1-5 and V is TRBV23-1; D gene unclear. TRBV23-1 is an open reading frame whose function is uncertain. Trimming left V 3 bases short and J 4 bases short, with 10 bases between. There are 14 residues in the CDR3. The CDR3 nucleotides read TGCGCCAGCAGTCATACAACTCCGAATCAGCCCCAGCATTTT. The encoded protein is CASSHTTPNQPQHF.

This clonotype showed up many times. V usage is TRBV9 and J usage is TRBJ1-2, with 7 bases matching TRBD1. The V segment lost 4 bases and the J segment 6 bases; nucleotides outside the gene matches: 6. Germline-derived CDR1 and CDR2 are SGDLS and YYNGEE. The CDR3 has 13 amino acids. CDR3 nucleotide sequence: TGTGCCAGCAGCCCGACAGGGTCGGATGGCTACACCTTC. Its translation is CASSPTGSDGYTF.

This clonotype was picked up many times. The CDR3 DNA reads TGCAGTGCCTCTGACCAGGCCCTAGCTAACTATGGCTACACCTTC. This translates into CSASDQALANYGYTF. This chain connects TRBV20-1 to TRBJ1-2; the D is unclear. V was shortened by 6 bases and J by 0 bases, with 17 bases between the two germline ends. Looked up from germline, CDR1 is DFQATT and CDR2 is SNEGSKA (reference sequence). This CDR3 comprises 15 residues.

This chain links TRBV16 with TRBJ1-1; tentative D call: TRBD1 (6 bases). The germline gives CDR1 KGHSY, CDR2 FQNENV. The length of the CDR3 is 15 residues. Trimming took 4 bases from V and 1 from J, leaving 13 bases between them. CDR3 sequence reads: CASSRWGTRNTEAFF. The CDR3 DNA reads TGTGCCAGCAGCCGCTGGGGGACAAGGAACACTGAAGCTTTCTTT.